This TCR beta chain was profiled in a study of T cells after yellow fever vaccination. In TCRdb, the 5' RACE reads were re-called with MiXCR into one record per CDR3 protein. The sample includes some 300,000 distinct CDR3 sequences, roughly 8.7% of them seen just once. The CDR3 covers 12 residues. V lost 3 bases to trimming and J lost 9 bases; unmatched junction nucleotides: 2. This clonotype was seen a handful of times. V usage is TRBV12-3 or TRBV12-4 and J usage is TRBJ2-4; 7 nucleotides agree with TRBD2. This sequence originates from a man aged 18 to 35 who received the YFV17D yellow fever vaccine. The sequencing here drew on CD4+ T cells sorted from PBMCs, taken 5 days after the yellow fever booster vaccination. The chain's CDR3 is CASSLTGGIQYF. CDR3 in DNA: TGTGCCAGCAGTTTGACGGGGGGCATTCAGTACTTC.